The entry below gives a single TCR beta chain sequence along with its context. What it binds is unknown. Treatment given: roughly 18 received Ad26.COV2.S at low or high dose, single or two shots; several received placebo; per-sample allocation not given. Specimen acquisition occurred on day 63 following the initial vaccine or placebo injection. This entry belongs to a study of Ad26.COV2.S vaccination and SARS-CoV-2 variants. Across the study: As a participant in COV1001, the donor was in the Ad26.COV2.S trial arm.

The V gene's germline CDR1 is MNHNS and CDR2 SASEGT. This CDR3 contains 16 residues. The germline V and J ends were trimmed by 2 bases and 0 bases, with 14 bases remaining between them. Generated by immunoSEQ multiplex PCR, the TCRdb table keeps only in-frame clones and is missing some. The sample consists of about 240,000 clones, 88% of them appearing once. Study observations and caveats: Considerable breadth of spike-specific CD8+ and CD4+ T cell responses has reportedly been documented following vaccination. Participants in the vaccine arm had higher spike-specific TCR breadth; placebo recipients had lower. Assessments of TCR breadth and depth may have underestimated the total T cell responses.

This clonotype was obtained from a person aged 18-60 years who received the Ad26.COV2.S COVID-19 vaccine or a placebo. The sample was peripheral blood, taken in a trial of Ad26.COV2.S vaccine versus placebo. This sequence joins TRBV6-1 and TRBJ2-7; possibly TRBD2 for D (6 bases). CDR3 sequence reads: CASSEIFGGSSYEQYF. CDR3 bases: TGTGCCAGCAGTGAAATTTTTGGAGGGAGCTCCTACGAGCAGTACTTC.